This is a list of T cell receptor beta chains from one sample in a study of cytomegalovirus exposure and HLA in healthy donors. TCRdb's copy holds only in-frame clones and misses some; the assay was immunoSEQ multiplex PCR. The data hold 150,000 to 200,000 clones, with about four fifths observed a single time. Sequenced sample: PBMCs. These receptors were obtained from a man aged 35-49 years in good health and CMV-seronegative. CDR3s leave out the opening cysteine and the closing phenylalanine or tryptophan. Each record gives: J gene, clone size, V gene, CDR3 protein. Only some rows state a clone size, as once, few, many or a class for expanded clones.

TRBJ2-6 once TRBV5-1 ASSVGTAGYNVLT
TRBJ1-6 few TRBV6-5 ASSSFYSPLH
TRBJ1-2 NA TRBV21-1 ASSKDRGTGDGYT
TRBJ1-3 NA TRBV7-8 ASSLTDNGNTIY
TRBJ1-5 once TRBV6-1 ASSEVFGGARQPQH
TRBJ2-7 few TRBV19 ASSGREGYEQY
TRBJ1-6 NA TRBV14 ASSRQNNSPLH
TRBJ1-3 NA TRBV2 ASSLTQGAGNTIY
TRBJ2-1 NA TRBV5-6 ASSLVGSGGASYNEQF
TRBJ2-5 NA TRBV6-6 ASRPTGVGETQY
TRBJ2-3 NA TRBV7-2 ASSLAEWGVGTDTQY
TRBJ2-7 NA TRBV11-3 ASSLSDEQY
TRBJ2-5 few TRBV6-5 ASSYSRETQY
TRBJ2-7 once TRBV6-1 ASSGGTAPSSYEQY
TRBJ2-1 once TRBV9 ASSISGGASEQF
TRBJ1-4 NA TRBV6-5 ASSYSIRGGEKLF
TRBJ2-7 NA TRBV28 ASSLGQLITYEQY
TRBJ2-3 NA TRBV7-2 ASSLNRGQWADTQY
TRBJ1-1 NA TRBV30 AWRPGQYDSEAF
TRBJ1-3 NA TRBV11-2 ASSSQGSSGNTIY
TRBJ2-1 NA TRBV6-5 ASSHRGSSYNEQF
TRBJ2-7 NA TRBV2 ASSEVVAGAGEQY
TRBJ1-2 NA TRBV7-9 ASSLAGDSNYGYT
TRBJ1-1 NA TRBV5-5 ASSLLLGGATEAF
TRBJ2-2 NA TRBV28 ASSPRDGELF
TRBJ2-7 NA TRBV7-2 ASSLALVPNGYEQY
TRBJ1-1 NA TRBV6-5 ASIGTGGWDTEAF
TRBJ2-2 NA TRBV29-1 SVLRERDTGELF
TRBJ1-2 NA TRBV7-9 ASSSQGPSYGYT
TRBJ1-1 NA TRBV20-1 SAPLNTEAF
TRBJ2-5 NA TRBV28 ASRTGLAGGQETQY
TRBJ1-5 NA TRBV27 ASSLERHSNQPQH
TRBJ2-7 NA TRBV2 ASREGPYEQY